The T cell receptor (beta chain) under discussion was sequenced for a study of a mutant IDH1 vaccine in newly diagnosed glioma. Study-wide context: The treated population exhibited a male proportion of 62.5%, a female proportion of roughly 40%, and a mean age of approximately 42 years. Therapy received beforehand was radiotherapy, temozolomide, or both, with most patients given both.

Regarding this clone: Its antigen is not identified.

Findings and caveats of the study: Of all patients, 93.3% showed vaccine-induced immune responses.

Time point defined: week 5, during vaccination. Mutant IDH1 20-mer peptide, at 300 ug, made up each vaccine dose, with topical imiquimod. Donor diagnoses consisted of new WHO grade 3 or 4 IDH1-mutant, ATRX-lost astrocytomas. The assay was immunoSEQ multiplex PCR, and TCRdb's table has in-frame clones only and misses some. The profile shows about 38,000 clones, 78% of them singletons. Trimming stripped 0 bases from V and 7 bases from J, with 13 bases between. The CDR3 sequence is 14 residues long. Per the germline V gene, CDR1 is SGHNT and CDR2 is YYREEE (reference sequence). V usage is TRBV5-4 and J usage is TRBJ1-2; D remains unclear. The input for sequencing was PBMCs, taken from a glioma patient whose treatment included an IDH1 peptide vaccine. The clonotype was recovered from a man in his forties with glioma. The CDR3 spells CASSLEDARVGYTF. CDR3 bases: TGTGCCAGCAGCTTGGAAGACGCGAGGGTTGGCTACACCTTC. The entire variable domain, with the rest obtained from reference TRBV5-4 and TRBJ1-2, is as follows: ETGVTQSPTHLIKTRGQQVTLRCSSQSGHNTVSWYQQALGQGPQFIFQYYREEENGRGNFPPRFSGLQFPNYSSELNVNALELDDSALYLCASSLEDARVGYTFGSGTRLTVV.